This T cell receptor beta chain was profiled in a study of blood T cell repertoires in COVID-19. This CDR3 comprises 17 residues. Germline V gene data show CDR1 as MGHDK and CDR2 as SYGVNS. Unmatched junction bases numbered 12, after V lost 1 base and J lost 6 bases. TCRdb keeps only in-frame clones here, not all; method: immunoSEQ multiplex PCR. The sample contains 380,000 or so clones, more than 80% of which appear only once. Specimen: peripheral blood. The chain employs TRBV25-1 and TRBJ2-7; 10 bases fit TRBD2. This sequence originates from a man aged 35 to 55 with acute or convalescent COVID-19. CDR3 in amino acids: CASSEFGSSGRSAEQYF. Here the CDR3 DNA reads TGTGCCAGCAGTGAATTTGGCTCTAGCGGGAGATCTGCCGAGCAGTACTTC.